The 22 T cell receptor beta chains below were found in one sample sequenced in a study of cytomegalovirus exposure and HLA in healthy donors. In the PCR, 60 Vbeta and 13 Jbeta primers were used. Clones were sequenced by immunoSEQ multiplex PCR, and TCRdb holds only the in-frame ones, with some missing. Among around 180,000 clones listed, 65% to 85% were seen once. Sequencing used PBMCs. The receptors were gathered from a woman aged 30 to 39 in good health and CMV-seropositive.

The chain has TRBV15 and TRBJ2-7, with D uncertain. V was pared by 1 base and J by 2 bases, with 9 bases between. Germline loops: CDR1 LNHNV, CDR2 YYDKDF (reference sequence). CDR3 length: 14 amino acids. The CDR3 is CATSRGRQAYEQYF. CDR3 nucleotides: TGTGCCACCAGCAGAGGAAGGCAGGCCTACGAGCAGTACTTC.

The V and J genes are TRBV6-4 and TRBJ1-2; 7 positions match TRBD1. Trimming cost V 4 bases and J 4 bases; bases outside gene matches: 9. Germline CDR1 and CDR2: MRHNA and SNTAGT. The CDR3 is made up of 15 amino acids. In nucleotides, the CDR3 is TGTGCCAGCAGTGTGGGGACAGTATCGCCCTATGGCTACACCTTC. As protein: CASSVGTVSPYGYTF.

The chain has TRBV25-1 and TRBJ1-2, with no clear D. CDR1 MGHDK and CDR2 SYGVNS come from the germline V gene. The CDR3 consists of 15 residues. Between the trimmed V and J ends, which lost 6 bases and 7 bases, there was a span of 21 bases. CDR3 DNA sequence: TGTGCCAGCAGCACACCCGGGAAGGTAGTCGGTGGCTACACCTTC. It codes for CASSTPGKVVGGYTF.

The rearrangement links TRBV9 to TRBJ2-2, with a tentative D call TRBD2 (5 bases). Germline V lookup: CDR1 SGDLS, CDR2 YYNGEE. The germline V and J ends were trimmed by 4 bases and 5 bases, with 9 bases remaining between them. This CDR3 contains 13 residues. The CDR3 sequence is CASSYRETGELFF. CDR3 DNA: TGTGCCAGCAGCTATAGGGAGACCGGGGAGCTGTTTTTT.

This clone was recorded once. The CDR3 sequence is CASSESIPLGLPSYEQYF. The DNA for the CDR3 is TGCGCCAGCAGTGAGTCAATACCCCTAGGCCTGCCCTCCTACGAGCAGTACTTC. The rearrangement joins TRBV10-2 to TRBJ2-7; D uncertain. The V end lost 0 bases, the J end lost 0 bases, and 18 bases lay between the germline ends. The length of the CDR3 is 18 residues. Germline lookup yields CDR1 WSHSY and CDR2 SAAADI.

This clone was recorded a few times. The chain recombines TRBV11-2 with TRBJ2-2; D perhaps matches TRBD2 (5 bases). The CDR3 covers 13 residues. Trimming cost V 6 bases and J 6 bases, with 11 bases left between them. The germline gives CDR1 SGHAT, CDR2 FQNNGV. The DNA for the CDR3 is TGTGCCAGCAGATTTAGCGTGCCCGGGGAGCTGTTTTTT. This translates into CASRFSVPGELFF.

The V and J genes are TRBV6-1 and TRBJ2-7, with D tentatively TRBD1 (5 bases). The CDR3 is 15 amino acids. CDR1 MNHNS and CDR2 SASEGT come from the germline V gene. Trimming removed 4 bases at V and 0 bases at J, with 13 bases between. Written as DNA, the CDR3 is TGTGCCAGCAGTGTAGCCAGGGATAGCTCCTACGAGCAGTACTTC. Its protein is CASSVARDSSYEQYF.

The chain combines TRBV6-5 with TRBJ1-5; TRBD1 might be the D (6 bases). Germline-derived CDR1 and CDR2 are MNHEY and SVGAGI. The V and J ends lost 5 bases and 3 bases respectively, with 11 bases between them. This CDR3 has 14 residues. This chain's CDR3 is CASSRGGINQPQHF. DNA for the CDR3: TGTGCCAGCAGTAGGGGGGGGATCAATCAGCCCCAGCATTTT.

The chain carries TRBV6-5 and TRBJ1-2; no clear D. The CDR3 covers 14 residues. Germline V CDR1 and CDR2: MNHEY, SVGAGI. V lost 2 bases and J lost 0, with 7 bases in between. Here the CDR3 reads CASSYTRTNYGYTF. For the CDR3, the DNA is TGTGCCAGCAGTTACACCAGAACTAACTATGGCTACACCTTC.

V and J are TRBV21-1 and TRBJ1-1. TRBV21-1 is a known pseudogene. This CDR3 is 16 amino acids long. The CDR3 is CASSKVVRGANTEAFF. The CDR3 coding sequence is TGTGCCAGCAGCAAAGTGGTTCGCGGGGCGAACACTGAAGCTTTCTTT.

This sequence joins TRBV6-6 and TRBJ1-2; no clear D gene. CDR1 and CDR2 (germline): MNHNY, SVGAGI (reference sequence). V was cut by 3 bases and J by 6 bases, with 17 bases left in between. The CDR3 consists of 15 residues. The CDR3 loop is CASSYYGGEVDGYTF. Here the CDR3 DNA reads TGTGCCAGCAGTTATTACGGTGGGGAGGTTGATGGCTACACCTTC.

The J gene is TRBJ2-1, the V gene TRBV7-2; 7 nucleotides match TRBD1. The CDR3 contains 12 residues. The V gene end was trimmed by 2 bases and the J gene end by 8 bases; junction bases not matched to a gene: 0. Germline V CDR1 and CDR2: SGHTA, FQGNSA. The CDR3 DNA follows: TGTGCCAGCAGCTTACAGGGGGATGAGCAGTTCTTC. It encodes CASSLQGDEQFF.

Here the CDR3 reads CASSPTGTRFYEQYF. The CDR3 DNA sequence: TGTGCCAGCAGCCCCACGGGGACTAGGTTCTACGAGCAGTACTTC. V and J are TRBV7-6 and TRBJ2-7, with 8 bases identical to TRBD2. The ends lost 5 bases at V and 3 bases at J; junction bases unmatched: 9. The CDR3 is made up of 15 amino acids. In germline, CDR1 is SGHVS, CDR2 FNYEAQ.

The chain uses TRBV28 and TRBJ1-1; possibly TRBD1 for D (5 bases). The CDR3 runs to 14 residues. CDR1 is MDHEN and CDR2 is SYDVKM in the germline V gene. The V end was cut by 5 bases, the J end by 11 bases, with 21 bases between. The CDR3 nucleotides read TGTGCCAGCAGTCCACACCGACAGCTTGTTTGGGCTTTCTTT. It translates to CASSPHRQLVWAFF. Using reference TRBV28 and TRBJ1-1 for the parts outside the CDR3, the full variable domain is DVKVTQSSRYLVKRTGEKVFLECVQDMDHENMFWYRQDPGLGLRLIYFSYDVKMKEKGDIPEGYSVSREKKERFSLILESASTNQTSMYLCASSPHRQLVWAFFGQGTRLTVV.

This clone appeared a few times. The chain joins TRBV27 to TRBJ1-4; D ambiguous. The CDR3 has 13 amino acids. CDR1 and CDR2 (germline): MNHEY, SMNVEV (reference sequence). V lost 3 bases, J lost 5 bases, and 7 bases lay in between. The CDR3 coding sequence is TGTGCCAGCAGTTTTAGTGTGAATGAAAAACTGTTTTTT. It translates to CASSFSVNEKLFF.

The J gene is TRBJ2-1, the V gene TRBV7-2; maybe TRBD1 (6 bases). Germline V gives CDR1 SGHTA, CDR2 FQGNSA. V lost 4 bases, J lost 9 bases, and 13 bases lay in between. This CDR3 has 13 residues. This CDR3 is CASSSTGTGEQFF. CDR3 DNA: TGTGCCAGCAGCTCCACAGGGACGGGTGAGCAGTTCTTC.

CDR3 amino acids: CASSADRAGGELFF. The CDR3 DNA reads as TGCGCCAGCAGCGCCGACAGGGCGGGCGGGGAGCTGTTTTTT. This chain uses TRBV5-1 with TRBJ2-2; 7 nucleotides align to TRBD1. The CDR3 runs to 14 residues. V dropped 4 bases and J dropped 7; count of bases not matched to a gene: 7. The germline gives CDR1 SGHRS, CDR2 YFSETQ.

The chain links TRBV11-2 to TRBJ2-2, with TRBD2 as a possible D gene (5 bases). Trimming removed 1 base from V and 7 bases from J, with 7 bases in between. CDR1 is SGHAT and CDR2 is FQNNGV in the germline V gene. The CDR3 runs to 13 residues. The CDR3 region is CASSLVAFGELFF. CDR3 nucleotide sequence: TGTGCCAGCAGCTTAGTAGCGTTCGGGGAGCTGTTTTTT.

The rearrangement uses TRBV9 and TRBJ2-7, with 7 bases identical to TRBD1. Trimming removed 3 bases from V and 4 bases from J; junction bases left unmatched: 13. The CDR3 has 16 residues. Germline V CDR1 and CDR2: SGDLS, YYNGEE. The CDR3 DNA follows: TGTGCCAGCAGCGGGAGCCGGGACAGTTCCATATACGAGCAGTACTTC. Translated, it gives CASSGSRDSSIYEQYF.

CDR3 region: CASSISSGANVLTF. The CDR3 DNA follows: TGTGCCAGTAGTATTAGCTCTGGGGCCAACGTCCTGACTTTC. This rearrangement joins TRBV19 to TRBJ2-6, with D unclear. CDR1 LNHDA and CDR2 SQIVND come from the germline V gene (reference sequence). Trimming removed 3 bases from V and 0 bases from J, with 3 bases in between. The CDR3 consists of 14 residues.

About this clone: Relative to the germline gene, one junction end is altered; a read error may explain this. The V and J genes are TRBV7-7 and TRBJ2-7; 11 bases map to TRBD2. Germline lookup yields CDR1 SSHAT and CDR2 FNYEAQ (reference sequence). The length of the CDR3 is 14 residues. CDR3 nucleotides: TGTGCTAGCAGCCTACTAGCGGGAGAGGGCGAGCAGTACTTC. Its translation: CASSLLAGEGEQYF.

This clone appeared once. The rearrangement joins TRBV9 to TRBJ2-1, with 10 bases fitting TRBD1. The CDR3 has 17 amino acids. The ends lost 4 bases at V and 6 bases at J; junction bases unmatched: 13. From germline, CDR1 is SGDLS and CDR2 YYNGEE. The CDR3 loop reads CASSQTVYRDRGNEQFF. The CDR3 DNA sequence: TGTGCCAGCAGCCAAACTGTCTATCGGGACAGGGGCAATGAGCAGTTCTTC.